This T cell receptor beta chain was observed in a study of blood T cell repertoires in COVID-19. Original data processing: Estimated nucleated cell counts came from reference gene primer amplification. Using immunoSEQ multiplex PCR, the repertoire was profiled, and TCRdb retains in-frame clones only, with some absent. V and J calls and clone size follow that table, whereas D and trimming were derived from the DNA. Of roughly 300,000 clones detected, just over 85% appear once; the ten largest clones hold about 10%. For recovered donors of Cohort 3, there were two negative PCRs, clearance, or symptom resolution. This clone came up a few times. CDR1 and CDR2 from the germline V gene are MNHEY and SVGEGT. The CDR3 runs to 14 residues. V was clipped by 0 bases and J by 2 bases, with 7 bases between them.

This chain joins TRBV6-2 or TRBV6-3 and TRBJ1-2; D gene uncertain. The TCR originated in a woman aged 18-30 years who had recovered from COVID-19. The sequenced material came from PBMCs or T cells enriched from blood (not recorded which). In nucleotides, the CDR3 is TGTGCCAGCAGTTACTCGGCGGGAAACTATGGCTACACCTTC. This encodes CASSYSAGNYGYTF.